The rows below give T cell receptor beta chains drawn from one sample of a study of blood T cell repertoires in COVID-19. TCRdb keeps only in-frame clones here, not all; method: immunoSEQ multiplex PCR. The table lists roughly 69,000 clones, roughly 80% of them singletons. The sample consisted of peripheral blood. These receptors all stem from a man in his 60s with COVID-19, enrolled during active disease. The conserved cysteine and the conserved F or W are not part of the CDR3 here.

TRBJ2-3,TRBV6-5,ATSGENTDTQY
TRBJ1-2,TRBV27,ASGEGDGSLYYT
TRBJ2-2,TRBV29-1,SVEGISGINTGELF
TRBJ2-3,TRBV6-5,ASSKMGAATDTQY
TRBJ2-6,TRBV7-6,ASSSGVSSGANVLT
TRBJ2-5,TRBV18,ASSPALQETQY
TRBJ2-7,TRBV5-1,ASSLASGQFYEQY
TRBJ2-7,TRBV5-1,ASSLGLAGGIYEQY
TRBJ2-2,TRBV15,ATSRAPIGGSNTGELF
TRBJ1-2,TRBV5-5,ASSVDGQGEGYT
TRBJ2-7,TRBV13,ASSLGRESYEQY
TRBJ2-7,TRBV11-3,ASSLDQYEQY
TRBJ2-7,TRBV11-2,ASSLGSEQY
TRBJ1-4,TRBV10-3,AIRDRNEKLF
TRBJ2-7,TRBV23-1,ASRQQGRFSYEQY
TRBJ2-7,TRBV9,ASSDGGEQY
TRBJ2-7,TRBV30,AWSVGGTYEQY
TRBJ1-1,TRBV12-3/TRBV12-4,ASSITVYTEAF
TRBJ1-1,TRBV12-3/TRBV12-4,ASSPGQNTEAF
TRBJ2-7,TRBV5-1,ASSLTSGSYEQY
TRBJ1-1,TRBV3-1/TRBV3-2,ASSQVGGDTEAF
TRBJ1-1,TRBV10-1,ATRQVLNTEAF
TRBJ2-6,TRBV5-1,ASSPGGETGANVLT
TRBJ1-3,TRBV4-2,ASSPGQDHSGNTIY
TRBJ2-2,TRBV28,ASSPGGGATGELF
TRBJ2-1,TRBV5-1,ASSPILFLAGGDNEQF
TRBJ2-1,TRBV5-1,ASSDGTPREQF
TRBJ1-2,TRBV3-1/TRBV3-2,ASSNPRDSRYGYT
TRBJ2-7,TRBV19,ASSARDREGEQY
TRBJ2-1,TRBV19,ASSSGGGGEQF
TRBJ1-2,TRBV25-1,ASSPQGALGYT
TRBJ2-5,TRBV12-3/TRBV12-4,ASSSGQQETQY
TRBJ2-7,TRBV7-9,ASSLGHSYEQY
TRBJ2-7,TRBV25-1,ASSENRGRGSYEQY
TRBJ2-4,TRBV25-1,ASSVGTGGGNIQY
TRBJ2-7,TRBV5-1,ASSSGLVGSEQY
TRBJ2-1,TRBV24-1,ATSDGGLKNEQF
TRBJ1-4,TRBV5-5,ASSLGTRQSNEKLF
TRBJ2-7,TRBV27,ASSETGGRYEQY
TRBJ2-3,TRBV24-1,ATSDLRPGTDTQY
TRBJ1-2,TRBV7-9,ASSQTGGSYGYT
TRBJ2-7,TRBV2,ASSVRLAASSYEQY
TRBJ1-1,TRBV5-1,ASRKGQMNTEAF
TRBJ1-4,TRBV28,ASSVRAREKLF
TRBJ1-5,TRBV19,ASSMGRGGNQPQH
TRBJ1-2,TRBV6-1,ASSQQGNYGYT
TRBJ1-4,TRBV30,AWKDRALEKLF
TRBJ1-4,TRBV2,ASSEAGRARVYEKLF
TRBJ1-1,TRBV19,ASSTPGQRNTEAF
TRBJ2-1,TRBV5-1,ASSLAEGQYNEQF
TRBJ1-2,TRBV2,AGSSGTGRHGYT
TRBJ1-6,TRBV29-1,SVLPRGANSPLH
TRBJ1-5,TRBV5-1,ASSSGQGGNQPQH
TRBJ2-3,TRBV10-3,AIGQPEGTDTQY
TRBJ2-1,TRBV2,ASCYYNEQF